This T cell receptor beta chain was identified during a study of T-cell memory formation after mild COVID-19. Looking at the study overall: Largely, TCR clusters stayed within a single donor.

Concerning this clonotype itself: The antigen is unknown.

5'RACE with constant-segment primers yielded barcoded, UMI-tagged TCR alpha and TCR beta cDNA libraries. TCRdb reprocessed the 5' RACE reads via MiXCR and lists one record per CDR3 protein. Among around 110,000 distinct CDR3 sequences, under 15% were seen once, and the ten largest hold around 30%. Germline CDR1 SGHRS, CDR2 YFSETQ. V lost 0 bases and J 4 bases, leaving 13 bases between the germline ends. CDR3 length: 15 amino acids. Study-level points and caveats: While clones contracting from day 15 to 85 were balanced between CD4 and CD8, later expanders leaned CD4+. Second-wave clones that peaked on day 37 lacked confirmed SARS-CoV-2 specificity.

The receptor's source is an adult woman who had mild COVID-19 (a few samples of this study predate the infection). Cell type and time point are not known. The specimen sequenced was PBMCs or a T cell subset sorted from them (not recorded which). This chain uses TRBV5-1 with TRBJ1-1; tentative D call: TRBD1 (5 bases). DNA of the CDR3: TGCGCCAGCAGCTTGGGGTGGGGCGAGGGCACTGAAGCTTTCTTT. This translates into CASSLGWGEGTEAFF. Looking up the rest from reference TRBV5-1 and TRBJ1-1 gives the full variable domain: KAGVTQTPRYLIKTRGQQVTLSCSPISGHRSVSWYQQTPGQGLQFLFEYFSETQRNKGNFPGRFSGRQFSNSRSEMNVSTLELGDSALYLCASSLGWGEGTEAFFGQGTRLTVV.